The TCR beta chain under discussion was sequenced for a study of beta chain features in type 1 diabetes. This clone was recorded a few times. Its antigen is unidentified. The same CDR3 also results from other DNA sequences found in this sample. The CDR3 has 13 amino acids. Trimming cost V 4 bases and J 5 bases; bases outside gene matches: 2. Germline-derived CDR1 and CDR2 are MDHEN and SYDVKM. Study observations and caveats: Among all four CD4+ subsets, Type 1 diabetes patients had TCRB CDR3s that were moderately but significantly shorter. In these data, an HLA type influence on TCRB rearrangement remained unresolved. For type 1 diabetes patients, VDJ junctions showed fewer insertions and more deletions.

All of the isolated RNA was reverse transcribed, so expressed TCRB transcripts were sequenced. Profiled with immunoSEQ multiplex PCR; TCRdb holds only in-frame clones, not every one. Altogether under 200,000 clones are present, 10% being singletons, with the ten largest covering more than 0.45%. The chain uses TRBV28 and TRBJ1-2; 9 bases fit TRBD1. The sample comprised central memory CD4+ T cells from blood. This TCR derives from a man aged 25-40 years with type 1 diabetes. The DNA for the CDR3 is TGTGCCAGCAGTTCAGGACAGGGGTATGGCTACACCTTC. The encoded protein is CASSSGQGYGYTF.